This T cell receptor beta chain derives from a study of radiation and T cells in renal cell carcinoma (TCRdb year 2020). As for the study more broadly: In total, 53 samples underwent TCR beta sequencing: some 25 tumors plus 27 peripheral blood samples. A total of approximately 3,800,000 unique CDR3 nucleotide sequences, encoding 2.5 million to 3 million unique CDR3 amino acid sequences, were found across all 50 or so samples.

General findings and caveats noted by the study authors: Compared with control tumors, irradiated tumors had a greater number of dominant CDR3 motifs, and these motifs made up a bigger portion of the repertoire. Because the trial had a single-armed design, the trial could not examine how radiation dose or scheduling affected the TCR repertoire. Irradiated tumors showed higher TCR clonality than controls, with the top 100 clonotypes averaging around 50% of the repertoire versus roughly 40% in nephrectomy-only tumors. Intratumoral heterogeneity went uncaptured because the only tumor material available was small regions of approximately 1 g.

Comment on this clone: Its antigen is still unknown. Base-call qualities are not available, and no considerably larger clone is one nucleotide away.

Taken with the paper, the label for time point translates to: tumor resected at nephrectomy. Taken with the paper, the label for treatment or condition translates to: treatment-naive control, cytoreductive nephrectomy. The control tumors were taken from treatment-naive renal cell carcinoma patients who had cytoreductive nephrectomy with no earlier radiation. Renal cell carcinoma with clear cell pathology was present in all patients. Control tumors used for TCR sequencing were obtained from several females and about a dozen males (median age approximately 59 years, range 40 to 82) and were resected from the early 2010s to the mid-2010s. Tumor processing involved mechanical dissociation, digestion with collagenase/hyaluronidase at 37 degrees C, handling in gentleMACS C tubes, and storage in liquid nitrogen. The QIAamp DNA Blood Mini Kit (Qiagen) was used to prepare genomic DNA for TCR sequencing. The analyses included just those samples that passed every quality control check.

The immunoSEQ kit was used, according to the manufacturer's recommendations, to generate TCR beta libraries from genomic DNA. To prepare the libraries, a first multiplex PCR with proprietary primers was run, followed by a second PCR that added unique barcodes, and a bead cleanup was done after each round. A positive control reaction and a negative control reaction, both provided in the kit, were run with every batch of samples. The final libraries were assessed on an Agilent 4200 TapeStation D1000 ScreenTape, pooled by volume, and quantified by qPCR. Sequencing was performed on an Illumina NextSeq500 using a MidOutput 150-cycle cartridge, with 156 Read1 cycles, 15 Index1 cycles, and the kit custom primers. The pooled library was loaded at approximately 0.92 pM with roughly 20% PhiX control spiked in. Per the authors' processing: Vendor-processed data were analyzed in R, with a clonotype defined as all T cells sharing the same CDR3 nucleotide sequence. For clone abundance analyses, frequencies were normalized to the 10,000 most abundant clones per sample. Public T cell clones, which averaged fewer than five per sample, were excluded before analysis. The dominant motif analysis was done with ImmunoMap using the PAM10 matrix, a gap penalty of 30, and a homology threshold of 0.3, and motifs with a cumulative frequency of at least 0.01 were considered dominant. The table was pulled from immuneACCESS by TCRdb, which kept in-frame rearrangements only. Such tables lose some clones; where checked, under half of the loss comes from unresolved V genes, and the rest has no known cause. V and J calls and clone size are those listed in that table; D and trimming were worked out from the DNA. The table for this sample lists 13,000 or so clones; about 61% of them were counted only once. The ten biggest clones cover around a fifth of the sample.

The CDR3 runs 17 residues from the cysteine to the phenylalanine. Only the CDR3 portion is preserved as DNA: 51 bases, with reading frame beginning at the first base. The germline V gene sets CDR1 to KGHSH and CDR2 to LQKENI. Trimming takes 3 bases off V and 5 bases off J; junction bases not matched to a gene: 13. This sequence originates from a woman older than 75 with renal cell carcinoma. This specimen was tumor tissue, taken from a patient whose treatment was nephrectomy without radiotherapy. The V gene is TRBV18 and the J gene is TRBJ2-1, with 7 middle bases fitting TRBD2. The CDR3 in this case is CASSPPHLGGGNNEQFF. The DNA reads as follows: TGTGCCAGCTCACCCCCTCATTTGGGCGGGGGAAACAATGAGCAGTTCTTC.